This TCR beta chain derives from a study of T cell responses to AZD1222 COVID-19 vaccine. Study observations and caveats: Samples come after the peak T cell response, not at day 14. At 160-218 and 743-854, vaccine-associated CD4 TCRs were dominant, and they spanned spike. Once two AZD1222 doses were given, Spike-specific TCR breadth and depth went up.

TCRdb's table, derived via immunoSEQ multiplex PCR, lists solely in-frame clones and lacks some. The sample lists roughly 130,000 clones; over 75% were seen once. The CDR3 loop spans 15 amino acids. The V and J ends lost 3 bases and 4 bases, in that order; junction bases with no gene match: 3. Per the germline V gene, CDR1 is LNHDA and CDR2 is SQIVND (reference sequence). This clone was observed a single time. Its antigen is not known. This specimen was peripheral blood, taken on day 0 of MenACWY control vaccination. The TCR comes from an adult in good health. The chain has TRBV19 and TRBJ2-3, with 11 nucleotides matching TRBD2. Here the CDR3 reads CASSITSGSPDTQYF. CDR3 bases: TGTGCCAGTAGTATCACTAGCGGGAGCCCAGATACGCAGTATTTT. The complete variable domain, with remaining parts taken from reference TRBV19 and TRBJ2-3, reads DGGITQSPKYLFRKEGQNVTLSCEQNLNHDAMYWYRQDPGQGLRLIYYSQIVNDFQKGDIAEGYSVSREKKESFPLTVTSAQKNPTAFYLCASSITSGSPDTQYFGPGTRLTVL.